The present T cell receptor beta chain was sequenced within a study of cytomegalovirus exposure and HLA in healthy donors. Study-wide results and limits: Later work found most CMV-associated TCR beta chains apparently HLA-restricted.

PCR amplification relied on 60 Vbeta primers (plus 13 Jbeta primers). Here immunoSEQ multiplex PCR was the method, and the copy in TCRdb shows in-frame clones only, minus some. The sample has 90,000 or so clones; 78% are singletons. A note on this clone: Its target is not known.

CDR3 size: 12 residues. The V and J ends lost 0 bases and 5 bases respectively, with 6 bases between them. Per germline, CDR1 SGHRS and CDR2 YFSETQ. V is TRBV5-1 and J is TRBJ2-7, with no clear D. The specimen sequenced was PBMCs. This receptor was obtained from a woman aged 40 to 49 in good health and CMV-seronegative. CDR3 sequence reads: CASSLDRDEQYF. The DNA of the CDR3 is TGCGCCAGCAGCTTGGATCGGGACGAGCAGTACTTC.